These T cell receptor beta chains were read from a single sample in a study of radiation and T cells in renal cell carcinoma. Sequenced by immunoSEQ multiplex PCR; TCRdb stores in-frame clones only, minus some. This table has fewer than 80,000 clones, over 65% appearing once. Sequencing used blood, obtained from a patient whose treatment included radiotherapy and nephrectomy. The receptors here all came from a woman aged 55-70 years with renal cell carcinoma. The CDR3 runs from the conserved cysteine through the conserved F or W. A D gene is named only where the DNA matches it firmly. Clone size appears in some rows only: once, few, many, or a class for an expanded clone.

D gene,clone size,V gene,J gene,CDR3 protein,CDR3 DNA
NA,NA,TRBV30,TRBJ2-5,CAWSVTVQETQYF,TGTGCCTGGAGTGTGACAGTCCAAGAGACCCAGTACTTC
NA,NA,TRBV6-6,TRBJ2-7,CASSYPGLTPYEQYF,TGTGCCAGCAGTTACCCAGGACTAACACCCTACGAGCAGTACTTC
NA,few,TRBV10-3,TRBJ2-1,CAISGEGGSYNEQFF,TGTGCCATCAGTGGTGAGGGGGGCTCCTACAATGAGCAGTTCTTC
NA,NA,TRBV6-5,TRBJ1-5,CASSYRTDSNQPQHF,TGTGCCAGCAGTTATAGGACAGATAGCAATCAGCCCCAGCATTTT
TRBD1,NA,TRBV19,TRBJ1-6,CASRPVVGGQGANSPLHF,TGTGCCAGTAGACCGGTCGTCGGCGGGCAGGGGGCTAATTCACCCCTCCACTTT
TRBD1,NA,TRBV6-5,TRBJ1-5,CASNPTGAGQPQHF,TGTGCCAGCAACCCGACAGGGGCAGGTCAGCCCCAGCATTTT
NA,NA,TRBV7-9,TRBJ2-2,CASSLAYDANTGELFF,TGTGCCAGCAGCTTAGCGTACGACGCGAACACCGGGGAGCTGTTTTTT
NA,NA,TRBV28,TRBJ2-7,CASTQDGHEQYF,TGTGCCAGCACTCAGGACGGTCACGAGCAGTACTTC
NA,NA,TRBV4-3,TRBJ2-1,CASSQGVPGSFSYNEQFF,TGCGCCAGCAGCCAAGGAGTCCCGGGAAGTTTTTCCTACAATGAGCAGTTCTTC
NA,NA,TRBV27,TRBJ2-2,CASSRTGELFF,TGTGCCAGCAGTCGCACCGGGGAGCTGTTTTTT
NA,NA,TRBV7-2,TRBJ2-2,CASSLVASGELFF,TGTGCCAGCAGCTTAGTTGCCTCCGGGGAGCTGTTTTTT
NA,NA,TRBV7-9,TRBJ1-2,CASSSYQIRPEANYGYTF,TGTGCCAGCAGCTCCTACCAAATCCGACCGGAGGCTAACTATGGCTACACCTTC
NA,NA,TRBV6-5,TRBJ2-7,CASSYSIGVEQYF,TGTGCCAGCAGTTACTCGATTGGGGTCGAGCAGTACTTC
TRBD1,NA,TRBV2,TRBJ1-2,CASSAGQGVSYGYTF,TGTGCCAGCAGTGCGGGGCAGGGGGTTTCCTATGGCTACACCTTC
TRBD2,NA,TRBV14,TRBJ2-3,CASSQRTSGPDTQYF,TGTGCCAGCAGCCAACGGACTAGCGGGCCAGATACGCAGTATTTT
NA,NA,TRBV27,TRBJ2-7,CASSYGQRFEQYF,TGTGCCAGCAGTTACGGACAGCGATTCGAGCAGTACTTC
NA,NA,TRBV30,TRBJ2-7,CAWSAMIGGEQYF,TGTGCCTGGAGTGCGATGATCGGGGGCGAGCAGTACTTC
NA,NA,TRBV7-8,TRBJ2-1,CASSPPLRQGNEQFF,TGTGCCAGCAGCCCCCCCTTACGGCAGGGCAATGAGCAGTTCTTC
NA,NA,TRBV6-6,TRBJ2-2,CASTRNSRITGELFF,TGTGCCAGCACGAGAAATTCCAGGATCACCGGGGAGCTGTTTTTT
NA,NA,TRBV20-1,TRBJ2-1,CSARWGEQFF,TGCAGTGCTAGGTGGGGTGAGCAGTTCTTC
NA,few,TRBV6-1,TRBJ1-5,CASREGEQPQHF,TGTGCCAGCCGGGAGGGTGAACAGCCCCAGCATTTT
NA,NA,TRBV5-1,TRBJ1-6,CASSGSRGQKYGNSPLHF,TGCGCCAGTTCAGGTTCCAGGGGTCAGAAGTACGGGAATTCACCCCTCCACTTT
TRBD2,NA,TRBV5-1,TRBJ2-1,CASSFRLAGGPSEQFF,TGCGCCAGCAGCTTTCGACTAGCGGGAGGGCCCTCTGAGCAGTTCTTC
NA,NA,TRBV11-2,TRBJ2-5,CASSFNQETQYF,TGTGCCAGCAGCTTCAACCAAGAGACCCAGTACTTC
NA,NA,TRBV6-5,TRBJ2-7,CASSYSSEFYEQYF,TGTGCCAGCAGTTACTCGTCAGAGTTCTACGAGCAGTACTTC
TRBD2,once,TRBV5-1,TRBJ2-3,CASSLATSGADTQYF,TGCGCCAGCAGCTTGGCCACTAGCGGGGCGGATACGCAGTATTTT
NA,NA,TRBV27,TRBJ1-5,CASSLFLGNQPQHF,TGTGCCAGCAGTTTATTTTTGGGCAATCAGCCCCAGCATTTT
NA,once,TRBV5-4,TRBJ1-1,CASSQDLNTEAFF,TGTGCCAGCAGCCAAGACTTGAACACTGAAGCTTTCTTT
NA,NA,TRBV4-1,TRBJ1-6,CASSPPGNSPLHF,TGCGCCAGCAGCCCACCAGGGAATTCACCCCTCCACTTT
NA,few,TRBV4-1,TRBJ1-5,CASSQDAGINQPQHF,TGCGCCAGCAGCCAAGATGCGGGAATCAATCAGCCCCAGCATTTT
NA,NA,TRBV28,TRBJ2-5,CASSYRTPRSGTQYF,TGTGCCAGCAGCTATCGGACACCAAGGAGCGGGACCCAGTACTTC
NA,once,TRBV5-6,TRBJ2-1,CASSLKAAPANEQFF,TGTGCCAGCAGCTTGAAGGCGGCTCCCGCCAATGAGCAGTTCTTC
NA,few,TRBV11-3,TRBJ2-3,CASSLVANTDTQYF,TGTGCCAGCAGCTTAGTTGCCAACACAGATACGCAGTATTTT
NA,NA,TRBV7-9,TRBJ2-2,CASSSDYTVSNTGELFF,TGTGCCAGCAGCTCGGACTATACAGTATCGAACACCGGGGAGCTGTTTTTT
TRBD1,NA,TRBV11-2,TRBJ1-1,CASSLSTGATYYEAFF,TGTGCCAGCAGCCTTTCGACAGGGGCTACCTATTATGAAGCTTTCTTT
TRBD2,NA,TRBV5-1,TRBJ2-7,CASGHYPPGGAYEQYF,TGCGCCAGCGGTCACTATCCGCCGGGGGGGGCCTACGAGCAGTACTTC
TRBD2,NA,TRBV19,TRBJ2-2,CASRMSGRNTGELFF,TGTGCCAGTAGGATGAGCGGGAGGAACACCGGGGAGCTGTTTTTT
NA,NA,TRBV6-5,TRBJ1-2,CASSYDRGRSNYGYTF,TGTGCCAGCAGTTACGATCGGGGGAGATCTAACTATGGCTACACCTTC
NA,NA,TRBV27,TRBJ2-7,CASSLASHYEQYF,TGTGCCAGCAGTTTGGCTAGTCACTACGAGCAGTACTTC
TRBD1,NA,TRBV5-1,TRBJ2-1,CASSAGTGGHNEQFF,TGCGCCAGCAGCGCCGGGACAGGGGGCCATAATGAGCAGTTCTTC
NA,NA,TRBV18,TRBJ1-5,CASSLASNQPQHF,TGTGCCAGCTCCCTCGCCAGCAATCAGCCCCAGCATTTT
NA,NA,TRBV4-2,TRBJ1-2,CASSPYRNDLDYTF,TGTGCCAGCAGCCCTTACCGGAACGATCTTGACTACACCTTC
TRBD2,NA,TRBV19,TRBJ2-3,CASSIDSRGRPPSTDTQYF,TGTGCCAGTAGTATAGATAGCCGCGGGAGGCCCCCTAGCACAGATACGCAGTATTTT